Below, 29 T cell receptor beta chains from the same sample are listed, as sequenced in a study of shared clonotypes between healthy human individuals. Measured with immunoSEQ multiplex PCR; TCRdb has only the in-frame clones, and not every one. The table lists roughly 1.5 million clones, roughly 98% of them singletons. Sequencing used naive CD4+ T cells sorted from blood. Subset in this sample: CD45RA+ positively selected. These receptors came from a young man in good health.

V is TRBV28 and J is TRBJ1-5, with a weak D call TRBD1 (5 bases). Deletions cut 4 bases from V and 8 bases from J, with 12 bases between. Germline V gives CDR1 MDHEN, CDR2 SYDVKM. The CDR3 length is 13 residues. CDR3 protein: CASSWGFREPQHF. The DNA for the CDR3 is TGTGCCAGCAGTTGGGGGTTCCGGGAGCCCCAGCATTTT.

The J gene is TRBJ2-3, the V gene TRBV27; 9 bases agree with TRBD1. The CDR3 is 16 amino acids. CDR1 and CDR2 (germline): MNHEY, SMNVEV (reference sequence). J was trimmed by 5 bases and V by 5 bases; bases with no gene match: 11. The CDR3 protein is CASSRQGGIGKDTQYF. CDR3 nucleotide sequence: TGTGCCAGCAGTCGACAGGGGGGAATTGGGAAAGATACGCAGTATTTT.

V is TRBV21-1 and J is TRBJ2-7. TRBV21-1 represents a pseudogene. CDR3 length: 10 amino acids. CDR3 loop: CASTGNEQYF. Here the CDR3 DNA reads TGTGCCAGTACTGGGAACGAGCAGTACTTC.

This chain links TRBV5-1 with TRBJ2-2; 9 bases map to TRBD1. In germline, CDR1 is SGHRS, CDR2 YFSETQ. After removal of 4 bases from V and 5 bases from J, the junction contained 9 bases not matched to a gene. The CDR3 contains 16 residues. CDR3 in amino acids: CASSGTGRVGTGELFF. The CDR3 DNA reads as TGCGCCAGCAGCGGGACAGGGCGTGTTGGTACCGGGGAGCTGTTTTTT. Drawing the rest from reference TRBV5-1 and TRBJ2-2, the complete variable domain is KAGVTQTPRYLIKTRGQQVTLSCSPISGHRSVSWYQQTPGQGLQFLFEYFSETQRNKGNFPGRFSGRQFSNSRSEMNVSTLELGDSALYLCASSGTGRVGTGELFFGEGSRLTVL.

The CDR3 DNA reads as TGTGCCAGCTCACCAGAGGCAGGAGGTAGCACAGATACGCAGTATTTT. Translated, it gives CASSPEAGGSTDTQYF. V gene TRBV18 combines with J gene TRBJ2-3; weak D call: TRBD2 (5 bases). In germline, CDR1 is KGHSH, CDR2 LQKENI. The CDR3 extends over 16 amino acids. Trimming removed 2 bases from V and 0 bases from J, with 12 bases in between.

J is TRBJ1-5 and V is TRBV2; D not resolved. This CDR3 spans 13 amino acids. Germline CDR1 and CDR2: SNHLY and FYNNEI. Deletions cut 8 bases from V and 1 base from J, with 9 bases between. The CDR3 spells CASRPPSNQPQHF. CDR3 bases: TGTGCCAGCCGGCCCCCCAGCAATCAGCCCCAGCATTTT.

This chain links TRBV14 with TRBJ2-3; D is unresolved. The CDR3 length is 13 residues. Germline V gene lookup returns CDR1 SGHDN and CDR2 FVKESK. V was clipped by 1 base and J by 3 bases, with 5 bases between them. The CDR3 protein is CASSQAVTDTQYF. The CDR3 region has the DNA TGTGCCAGCAGCCAAGCAGTAACAGATACGCAGTATTTT. Drawing the rest from reference TRBV14 and TRBJ2-3, the complete variable domain is EAGVTQFPSHSVIEKGQTVTLRCDPISGHDNLYWYRRVMGKEIKFLLHFVKESKQDESGMPNNRFLAERTGGTYSTLKVQPAELEDSGVYFCASSQAVTDTQYFGPGTRLTVL.

The CDR3 here is CASSPVPGAISYEQYF. The CDR3 nucleotides are TGTGCCAGCTCACCAGTCCCGGGAGCTATCTCCTACGAGCAGTACTTC. The rearrangement links TRBV7-9 to TRBJ2-7, with D perhaps matching TRBD2 (6 bases). CDR1 is SEHNR, CDR2 FQNEAQ, per germline (reference sequence). This CDR3 region has 16 residues. The ends were cut back, 8 bases at V and 0 bases at J, with 20 bases in the middle.

The chain combines TRBV7-9 with TRBJ2-5; D is unresolved. V lost 4 bases and J 3 bases, leaving 6 bases between the germline ends. Germline CDR1 is SEHNR and CDR2 is FQNEAQ (reference sequence). The CDR3 sequence is 12 residues long. Here the CDR3 DNA reads TGTGCCAGCAGCTGGGCGGAAGAGACCCAGTACTTC. It is translated as CASSWAEETQYF.

The J gene is TRBJ2-7, the V gene TRBV2; weak D call: TRBD2 (5 bases). This CDR3 comprises 13 residues. The ends were cut back, 4 bases at V and 3 bases at J, with 10 bases in the middle. Germline V gives CDR1 SNHLY, CDR2 FYNNEI. In DNA form, the CDR3 reads TGTGCCAGCAGTGTAAAGCGGAACTACGAGCAGTACTTC. This sequence encodes CASSVKRNYEQYF.

The chain combines TRBV7-3 with TRBJ2-3; possible D gene TRBD1, 6 bases. Germline V gene lookup returns CDR1 SGHTA and CDR2 FQGTGA. This CDR3 is 14 amino acids long. The V and J ends lost 5 bases and 6 bases respectively, with 15 bases between them. DNA for the CDR3: TGTGCCAGCAGCCAGGGGATTACCTACGATACGCAGTATTTT. This gives the protein CASSQGITYDTQYF.

This clone was found once. V usage is TRBV27 and J usage is TRBJ1-5; the D gene is possibly TRBD1 (5 bases). CDR3 size: 15 residues. Per germline, CDR1 MNHEY and CDR2 SMNVEV (reference sequence). Between the trimmed V and J ends, which lost 0 bases and 6 bases, there was a span of 12 bases. CDR3 residues: CASSLSGGGSQPQHF. The CDR3 DNA is TGTGCCAGCAGTTTATCGGGGGGGGGTAGTCAGCCCCAGCATTTT.

The chain recombines TRBV7-2 with TRBJ2-5, with 10 bases that match TRBD2. Germline V gene sequence: CDR1 SGHTA, CDR2 FQGNSA. J lost 5 bases, V lost 5 bases, and 14 bases had no gene match. The CDR3 runs to 17 residues. CDR3: CASSRSTSGNRGETQYF. The CDR3 bases are TGTGCCAGCAGCCGAAGTACTAGCGGGAACCGGGGGGAGACCCAGTACTTC. Full variable domain (remainder filled in from reference TRBV7-2 and TRBJ2-5): GAGVSQSPSNKVTEKGKDVELRCDPISGHTALYWYRQSLGQGLEFLIYFQGNSAPDKSGLPSDRFSAERTGGSVSTLTIQRTQQEDSAVYLCASSRSTSGNRGETQYFGPGTRLLVL.

The chain carries TRBV18 and TRBJ2-5, with 7 bases lining up with TRBD2. Per the germline V gene, CDR1 is KGHSH and CDR2 is LQKENI. CDR3 length equals 15 residues. V was clipped by 0 bases and J by 2 bases; unmatched bases: 3. CDR3 coding DNA: TGTGCCAGCTCACCACCAAGCGGGATGCAAGAGACCCAGTACTTC. Translating it yields CASSPPSGMQETQYF. Full variable domain (rest looked up from reference TRBV18 and TRBJ2-5): NAGVMQNPRHLVRRRGQEARLRCSPMKGHSHVYWYRQLPEEGLKFMVYLQKENIIDESGMPKERFSAEFPKEGPSILRIQQVVRGDSAAYFCASSPPSGMQETQYFGPGTRLLVL.

This chain joins TRBV7-9 and TRBJ2-1; no reliable D call. Trimming removed 6 bases from V and 3 bases from J, with 15 bases in between. The CDR3 totals 15 residues. CDR1 is SEHNR, CDR2 FQNEAQ, per germline (reference sequence). CDR3 residues: CASRSPNHNYNEQFF. CDR3 nucleotide sequence: TGTGCCAGCAGATCACCCAACCATAACTACAATGAGCAGTTCTTC.

The V call is TRBV6-5, the J call TRBJ2-7, with D perhaps matching TRBD1 (6 bases). V lost 10 bases to trimming and J lost 0 bases, with 16 bases between them. CDR1 and CDR2 (germline): MNHEY, SVGAGI. CDR3 length equals 14 residues. In DNA form, the CDR3 reads TGTGCCACCAAACGGGACATGAGCTCCTACGAGCAGTACTTC. Residues: CATKRDMSSYEQYF.

The chain employs TRBV28 and TRBJ2-5; maybe TRBD2 (6 bases). The CDR3 is 15 residues long. Germline V gives CDR1 MDHEN, CDR2 SYDVKM. Trimming shortened V by 7 bases and J by 2 bases, and 17 bases separated the two germline ends. CDR3 DNA sequence: TGTGCCAGCACCGAGCCGGGACTCATGCAAGAGACCCAGTACTTC. It yields the protein CASTEPGLMQETQYF.

In its sample, this clone was seen once. This specimen includes other DNA sequences encoding the same CDR3. V usage is TRBV18 and J usage is TRBJ2-5; D unclear. Germline V gene sequence: CDR1 KGHSH, CDR2 LQKENI. The CDR3 has 12 amino acids. Trimming took 0 bases from V and 5 from J, leaving 4 bases between them. The CDR3 DNA sequence: TGTGCCAGCTCACCACCGGTGGAGACCCAGTACTTC. It yields the protein CASSPPVETQYF.

The genes are TRBV5-6 and TRBJ1-4, with TRBD1 identical over 8 bases. V was clipped by 2 bases and J by 8 bases; unmatched bases: 5. Germline lookup yields CDR1 SGHDT and CDR2 YYEEEE. This CDR3 has 14 residues. The CDR3 loop is CASSFGTGPEKLFF. Here the CDR3 DNA reads TGTGCCAGCAGCTTCGGGACAGGCCCCGAAAAACTGTTTTTT.

The rearrangement joins TRBV28 to TRBJ2-7; 10 nucleotides align to TRBD1. This CDR3 contains 15 residues. CDR1 is MDHEN and CDR2 is SYDVKM in the germline V gene. The V and J ends lost 4 bases and 4 bases, in that order; junction bases with no gene match: 7. CDR3 residues: CASSSTGTGAYEQYF. DNA for the CDR3: TGTGCCAGCAGTTCAACCGGGACAGGGGCTTACGAGCAGTACTTC.

The chain joins TRBV10-1 to TRBJ2-7; tentatively, D is TRBD1 or TRBD2 (7 bases each). The CDR3 has 12 residues. Trimming stripped 8 bases from V and 6 bases from J, with 14 bases between. The germline CDR1 and CDR2 sequences are WNHNN and SYGVQD (reference sequence). DNA for the CDR3: TGCGCCAGCCGAGGGAGGGGGCCCGAGCAGTACTTC. Its translation is CASRGRGPEQYF.

The J gene is TRBJ1-5, the V gene TRBV2; 7 bases map to TRBD1. Germline V gene lookup returns CDR1 SNHLY and CDR2 FYNNEI. V lost 5 bases to trimming and J lost 4 bases; unmatched junction nucleotides: 11. This CDR3 has 16 amino acids. DNA of the CDR3: TGTGCCAGCAGTTACCCATTGGGACAGAGAAATCAGCCCCAGCATTTT. The encoded protein is CASSYPLGQRNQPQHF. Together with reference TRBV2 and TRBJ1-5, the CDR3 gives the full variable domain: EPEVTQTPSHQVTQMGQEVILRCVPISNHLYFYWYRQILGQKVEFLVSFYNNEISEKSEIFDDQFSVERPDGSNFTLKIRSTKLEDSAMYFCASSYPLGQRNQPQHFGDGTRLSIL.

This clone was observed once. The rearrangement joins TRBV18 to TRBJ2-7; weak D call: TRBD1 (7 bases). This CDR3 is built from 18 residues. V gave up 2 bases and J gave up 0 bases, with 20 bases separating them. The germline V gene has CDR1 KGHSH and CDR2 LQKENI. The CDR3 region has the DNA TGTGCCAGCTCACCAGTCGGGGGACAGATTTTGCCCTCCTACGAGCAGTACTTC. Protein product: CASSPVGGQILPSYEQYF.

This chain uses TRBV9 with TRBJ2-3; a possible D gene is TRBD2 (6 bases). The CDR3 covers 14 residues. V was clipped by 0 bases and J by 8 bases, with 13 bases between them. Germline V gene sequence: CDR1 SGDLS, CDR2 YYNGEE. The CDR3 DNA reads as TGTGCCAGCAGCGTAGATGGGAGGACGTTTACGCAGTATTTT. As protein: CASSVDGRTFTQYF.

This clone was counted once. The rearrangement links TRBV11-2 to TRBJ1-1; 12 nucleotides agree with TRBD1. Looked up from germline, CDR1 is SGHAT and CDR2 is FQNNGV. J was trimmed by 1 base and V by 3 bases; bases with no gene match: 9. There are 18 residues in the CDR3. The CDR3 region has the DNA TGTGCCAGCAGCTTTCCCGGGACAGGGGGCCATAAGAACACTGAAGCTTTCTTT. Protein product: CASSFPGTGGHKNTEAFF.

The chain uses TRBV9 and TRBJ2-3, with D possibly matching TRBD1 (6 bases). Trimming removed 0 bases at V and 0 bases at J, with 8 bases between. The CDR3 consists of 15 residues. CDR1 and CDR2 from the germline V gene are SGDLS and YYNGEE. CDR3 amino acids: CASSVAGVSTDTQYF. The CDR3 nucleotides are TGTGCCAGCAGCGTAGCAGGGGTTAGCACAGATACGCAGTATTTT.

The rearrangement links TRBV18 to TRBJ2-4; 7 bases are shared with TRBD1. The CDR3 length is 18 residues. Trimming at V came to 4 bases and at J to 0 bases, leaving 12 bases not matched to a gene. Per the germline V gene, CDR1 is KGHSH and CDR2 is LQKENI. The CDR3 bases are TGTGCCAGCTCACGCCCCCCGATGGACAGGCTAGCCAAAAACATTCAGTACTTC. Translated, it gives CASSRPPMDRLAKNIQYF. The full variable domain, rest sourced from reference TRBV18 and TRBJ2-4, is NAGVMQNPRHLVRRRGQEARLRCSPMKGHSHVYWYRQLPEEGLKFMVYLQKENIIDESGMPKERFSAEFPKEGPSILRIQQVVRGDSAAYFCASSRPPMDRLAKNIQYFGAGTRLSVL.

The chain employs TRBV6-6 and TRBJ1-2; 12 nucleotides line up with TRBD1. The V and J ends lost 8 bases and 8 bases, in that order; junction bases with no gene match: 9. Germline values: CDR1 MNHNY, CDR2 SVGAGI (reference sequence). The CDR3 is 14 residues long. The DNA of the CDR3 is TGTGCCAGCCTTCCGGGACAGGGGGCGAGGGGCTACACCTTC. Translating gives CASLPGQGARGYTF.

The CDR3, as DNA: TGTGCCAGCTCGCGCTCGCCGGGCAACAATCAGCCCCAGCATTTT. Protein: CASSRSPGNNQPQHF. This chain connects TRBV18 to TRBJ1-5; D gene uncertain. The ends were cut back, 6 bases at V and 3 bases at J, with 15 bases in the middle. Per the germline V gene, CDR1 is KGHSH and CDR2 is LQKENI. This CDR3 region has 15 residues.